At least ten counts were recorded for the clone carrying this T cell receptor beta chain. The germline gives CDR1 LGHDT, CDR2 YNNKEL (reference sequence). The CDR3 is 11 residues long. V was pared by 1 base and J by 4 bases, with 1 base between. Disease duration under 2 months; hyperthyroidism patients were aged 18 to 65. This sample was included in a study of T cells in Graves' hyperthyroidism and ophthalmopathy. TCR beta CDR3 regions were amplified from RNA transcripts. The HTBI primer set served for first-round RT-PCR of the TCR CDR3. TCRdb ran MiXCR on the multiplex PCR reads and lists one entry per CDR3 protein. The sample lists roughly 420,000 distinct CDR3 sequences, about a sixth seen once, with roughly an eighth in the top ten.

This TCR was recovered from a woman between 18 and 29 years old with Graves' hyperthyroidism. Sequences were obtained from blood. The chain is built from TRBV3-1 and TRBJ2-5; D remains ambiguous. The CDR3: CASSQGETQYF. Written as DNA, the CDR3 is TGTGCCAGCAGCCAAGGAGAGACCCAGTACTTC.